Following are 8 T cell receptor beta chains from one sample sequenced in a study of T cell responses to AZD1222 COVID-19 vaccine. TCRdb's table, derived via immunoSEQ multiplex PCR, lists solely in-frame clones and lacks some. The top ten clones hold roughly 12% of a sample with 80,000 to 100,000 clones, approximately 83% of them seen once. The source material was peripheral blood, sampled 28 days after the second AZD1222 dose. The receptor set was obtained from an adult who received the AZD1222 COVID-19 vaccine.

The chain combines TRBV28 with TRBJ2-2; no definite D call. The germline CDR1 and CDR2 sequences are MDHEN and SYDVKM. CDR3 length: 15 amino acids. V dropped 5 bases and J dropped 5 bases, with 15 bases sitting between them. CDR3 in amino acids: CASSPPDGVTGELFF. In nucleotides, the CDR3 is TGTGCCAGCAGTCCCCCTGACGGAGTTACCGGGGAGCTGTTTTTT.

This chain connects TRBV7-6 to TRBJ2-5, with 10 bases matching TRBD2. There are 15 residues in the CDR3. The trim removed 2 bases at V and 5 bases at J, leaving 5 bases unmatched. Germline V gene data show CDR1 as SGHVS and CDR2 as FNYEAQ. DNA for the CDR3: TGTGCCAGCAGCTTAAAAGCGGGGGGGCTGGAGACCCAGTACTTC. This translates into CASSLKAGGLETQYF. The variable domain in full, completed from reference TRBV7-6 and TRBJ2-5, reads GAGVSQSPRYKVTKRGQDVALRCDPISGHVSLYWYRQALGQGPEFLTYFNYEAQQDKSGLPNDRFSAERPEGSISTLTIQRTEQRDSAMYRCASSLKAGGLETQYFGPGTRLLVL.

The chain has TRBV27 and TRBJ2-1; D is possibly TRBD2 (6 bases). This CDR3 has 13 residues. Trimming cost V 7 bases and J 8 bases, with 15 bases left between them. The germline CDR1 and CDR2 sequences are MNHEY and SMNVEV (reference sequence). The DNA for the CDR3 is TGTGCCAGCACCAAGCCCCCGGGGGATGAGCAGTTCTTC. This translates into CASTKPPGDEQFF.

V usage is TRBV5-4 and J usage is TRBJ2-5; D gene uncertain. Trimming left V 4 bases short and J 2 bases short, with 9 bases between. CDR3 length: 13 residues. Germline loops: CDR1 SGHNT, CDR2 YYREEE (reference sequence). Here the CDR3 reads CASSPPGQETQYF. For the CDR3, the DNA is TGTGCCAGCAGCCCGCCGGGTCAAGAGACCCAGTACTTC.

V gene TRBV2 combines with J gene TRBJ1-4, with D perhaps matching TRBD1 (5 bases). This CDR3 has 14 residues. With 0 bases removed from V and 5 bases from J, the gap between germline ends came to 7 bases. The germline CDR1 and CDR2 sequences are SNHLY and FYNNEI. The CDR3 sequence is CASSEAGGNEKLFF. In DNA, the CDR3 is TGTGCCAGCAGTGAAGCGGGGGGGAATGAAAAACTGTTTTTT.

The genes are TRBV7-8 and TRBJ1-2; TRBD1 matches 9 bases. Trimming took 9 bases from V and 2 from J; bases not matched to a gene: 7. The CDR3 covers 14 residues. The V gene's germline CDR1 is SGHVS and CDR2 FQNEAQ. The CDR3 reads CASAQGAVNYGYTF. The CDR3, as DNA: TGTGCCAGTGCACAGGGGGCAGTAAACTATGGCTACACCTTC.

This clone was seen once. This chain links TRBV5-1 with TRBJ1-3, with D uncertain. CDR3 length: 14 residues. Germline V gives CDR1 SGHRS, CDR2 YFSETQ. V lost 4 bases to trimming and J lost 3 bases, with 11 bases between them. CDR3 amino acids: CASSAREDGNTIYF. The CDR3 region has the DNA TGCGCCAGCAGCGCTAGGGAAGATGGAAACACCATATATTTT.

The chain combines TRBV7-8 with TRBJ1-6; 8 bases are a match to TRBD1. Germline V gives CDR1 SGHVS, CDR2 FQNEAQ. With V trimmed by 1 base and J by 3 bases, 5 bases remained unmatched. The CDR3 covers 17 residues. The chain's CDR3 is CASSLEGTGGYNSPLHF. The CDR3 bases are TGTGCCAGCAGCTTAGAAGGGACAGGCGGCTATAATTCACCCCTCCACTTT.